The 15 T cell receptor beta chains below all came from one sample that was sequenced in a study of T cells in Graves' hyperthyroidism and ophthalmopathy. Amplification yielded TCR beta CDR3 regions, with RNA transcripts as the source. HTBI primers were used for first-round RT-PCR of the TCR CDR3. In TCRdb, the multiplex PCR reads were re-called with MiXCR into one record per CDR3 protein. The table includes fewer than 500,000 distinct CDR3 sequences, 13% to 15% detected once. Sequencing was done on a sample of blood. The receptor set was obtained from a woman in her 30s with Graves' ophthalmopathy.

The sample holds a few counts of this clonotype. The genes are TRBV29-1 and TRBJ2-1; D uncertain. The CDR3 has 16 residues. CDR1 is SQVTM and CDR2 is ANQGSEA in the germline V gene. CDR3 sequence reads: CSAHQRQSISYNEQFF. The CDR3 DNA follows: TGCAGTGCCCATCAGAGGCAGTCGATATCCTACAATGAGCAGTTCTTC.

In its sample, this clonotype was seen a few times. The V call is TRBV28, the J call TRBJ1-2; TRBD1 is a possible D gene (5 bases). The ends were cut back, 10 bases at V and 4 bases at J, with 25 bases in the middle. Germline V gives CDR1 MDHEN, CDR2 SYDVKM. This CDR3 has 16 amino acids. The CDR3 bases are TGTGCCACCCGTCCCGGGGCTCGGTTCCTTAGCTATGGCTACACCTTC. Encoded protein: CATRPGARFLSYGYTF.

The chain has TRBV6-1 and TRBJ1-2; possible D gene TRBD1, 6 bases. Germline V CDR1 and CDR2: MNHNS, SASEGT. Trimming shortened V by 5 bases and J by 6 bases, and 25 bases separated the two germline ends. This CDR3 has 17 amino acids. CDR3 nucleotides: TGTGCCAGCAGTCCAAGACCGGGACACCTTTCTCAAAATGGCTACACCTTC. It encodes CASSPRPGHLSQNGYTF.

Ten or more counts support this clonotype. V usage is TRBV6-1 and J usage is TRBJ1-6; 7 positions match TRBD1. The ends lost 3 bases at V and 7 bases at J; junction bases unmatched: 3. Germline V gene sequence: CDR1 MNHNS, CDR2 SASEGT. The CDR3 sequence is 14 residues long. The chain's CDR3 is CASSETGLNSPLHF. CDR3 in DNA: TGTGCCAGCAGTGAGACAGGGTTAAATTCACCCCTCCACTTT.

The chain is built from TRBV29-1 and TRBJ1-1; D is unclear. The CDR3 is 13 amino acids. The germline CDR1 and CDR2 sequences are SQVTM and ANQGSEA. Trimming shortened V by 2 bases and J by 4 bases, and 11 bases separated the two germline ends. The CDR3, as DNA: TGCAGCGTTGAAAAAGGTTCCGCCACTGAAGCTTTCTTT. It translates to CSVEKGSATEAFF.

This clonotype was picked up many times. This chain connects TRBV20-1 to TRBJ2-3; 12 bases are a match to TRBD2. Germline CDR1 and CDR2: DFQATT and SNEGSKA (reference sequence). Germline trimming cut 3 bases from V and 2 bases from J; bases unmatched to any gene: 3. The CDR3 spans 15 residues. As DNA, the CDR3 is TGCAGTGCTAGTACTAGCGGGGGGTTCACAGATACGCAGTATTTT. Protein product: CSASTSGGFTDTQYF.

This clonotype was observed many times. The CDR3 region is CASSPSSGANVLTF. In DNA form, the CDR3 reads TGTGCCAGCAGCCCTAGCTCTGGGGCCAACGTCCTGACTTTC. This rearrangement joins TRBV7-3 to TRBJ2-6; D is undetermined. The CDR3 runs 14 residues. V lost 5 bases to trimming and J lost 0 bases, with 5 bases between them. The V gene's germline CDR1 is SGHTA and CDR2 FQGTGA.

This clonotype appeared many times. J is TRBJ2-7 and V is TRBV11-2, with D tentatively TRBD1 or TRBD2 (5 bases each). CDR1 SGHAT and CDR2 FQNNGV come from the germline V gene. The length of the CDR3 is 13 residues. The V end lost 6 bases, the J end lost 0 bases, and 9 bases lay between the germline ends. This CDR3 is CASSPGTSYEQYF. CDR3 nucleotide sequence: TGTGCCAGCAGTCCTGGGACCTCCTACGAGCAGTACTTC.

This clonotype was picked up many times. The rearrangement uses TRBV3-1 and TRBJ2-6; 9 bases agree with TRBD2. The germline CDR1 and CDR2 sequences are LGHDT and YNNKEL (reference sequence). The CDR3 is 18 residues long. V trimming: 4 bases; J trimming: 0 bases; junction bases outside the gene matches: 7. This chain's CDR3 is CASSPKRGDLSGANVLTF. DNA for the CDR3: TGTGCCAGCAGCCCCAAGCGGGGGGACCTCTCTGGGGCCAACGTCCTGACTTTC.

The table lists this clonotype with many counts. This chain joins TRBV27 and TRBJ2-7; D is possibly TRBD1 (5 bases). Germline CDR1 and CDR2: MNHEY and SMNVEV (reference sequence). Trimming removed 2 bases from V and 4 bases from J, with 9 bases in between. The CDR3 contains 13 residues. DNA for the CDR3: TGTGCCAGCAGTTTAGGGGCGCGGTACGAGCAGTACTTC. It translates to CASSLGARYEQYF.

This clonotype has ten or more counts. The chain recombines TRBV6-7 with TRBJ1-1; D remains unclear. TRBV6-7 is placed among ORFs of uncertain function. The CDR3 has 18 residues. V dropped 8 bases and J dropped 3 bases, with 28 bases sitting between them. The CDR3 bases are TGTGCCAGCTCCACCTTCCCTCGGTCGGGATTCGGATACACTGAAGCTTTCTTT. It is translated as CASSTFPRSGFGYTEAFF.

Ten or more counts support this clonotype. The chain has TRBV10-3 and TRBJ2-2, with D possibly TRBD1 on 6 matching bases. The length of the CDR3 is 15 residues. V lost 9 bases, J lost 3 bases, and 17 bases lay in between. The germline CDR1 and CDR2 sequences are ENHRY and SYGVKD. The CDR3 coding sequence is TGTGCCATACCCTTTGGGGGCGCAGACACCGGGGAGCTGTTTTTT. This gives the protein CAIPFGGADTGELFF.

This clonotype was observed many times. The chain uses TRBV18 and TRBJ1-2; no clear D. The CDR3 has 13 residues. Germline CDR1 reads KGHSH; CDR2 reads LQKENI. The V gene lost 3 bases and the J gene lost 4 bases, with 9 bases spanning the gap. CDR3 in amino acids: CASSPEGVYGYTF. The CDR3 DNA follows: TGTGCCAGCTCACCGGAAGGTGTCTATGGCTACACCTTC. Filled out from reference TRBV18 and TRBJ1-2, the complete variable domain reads NAGVMQNPRHLVRRRGQEARLRCSPMKGHSHVYWYRQLPEEGLKFMVYLQKENIIDESGMPKERFSAEFPKEGPSILRIQQVVRGDSAAYFCASSPEGVYGYTFGSGTRLTVV.

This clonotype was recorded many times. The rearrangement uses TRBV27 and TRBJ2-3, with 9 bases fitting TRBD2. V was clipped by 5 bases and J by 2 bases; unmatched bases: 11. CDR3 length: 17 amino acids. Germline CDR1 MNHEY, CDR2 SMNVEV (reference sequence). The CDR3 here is CASSVGGLARSTDTQYF. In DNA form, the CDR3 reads TGTGCCAGCAGTGTAGGAGGACTAGCGCGCTCCACAGATACGCAGTATTTT.

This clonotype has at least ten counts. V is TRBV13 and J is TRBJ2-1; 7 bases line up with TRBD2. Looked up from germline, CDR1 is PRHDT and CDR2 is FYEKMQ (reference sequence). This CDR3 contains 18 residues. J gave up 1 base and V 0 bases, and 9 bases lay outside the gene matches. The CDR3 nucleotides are TGTGCCAGCAGCTTAGGGCTAGCGGACATAAGGTCCTACAATGAGCAGTTCTTC. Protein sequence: CASSLGLADIRSYNEQFF.